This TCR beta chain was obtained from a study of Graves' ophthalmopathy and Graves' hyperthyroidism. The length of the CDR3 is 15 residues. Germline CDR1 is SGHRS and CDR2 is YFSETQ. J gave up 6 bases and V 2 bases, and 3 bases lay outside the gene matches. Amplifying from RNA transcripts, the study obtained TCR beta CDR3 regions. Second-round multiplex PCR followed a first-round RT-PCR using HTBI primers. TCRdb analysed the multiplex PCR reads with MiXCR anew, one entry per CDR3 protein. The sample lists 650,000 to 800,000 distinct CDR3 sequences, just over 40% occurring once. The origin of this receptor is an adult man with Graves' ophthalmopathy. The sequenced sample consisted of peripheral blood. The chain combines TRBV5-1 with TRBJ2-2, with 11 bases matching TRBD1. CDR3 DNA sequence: TGCGCCAGCAGCTTCGGACAGGGGGCCCCCGGGGAGCTGTTTTTT. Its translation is CASSFGQGAPGELFF. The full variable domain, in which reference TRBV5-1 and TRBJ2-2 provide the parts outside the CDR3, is KAGVTQTPRYLIKTRGQQVTLSCSPISGHRSVSWYQQTPGQGLQFLFEYFSETQRNKGNFPGRFSGRQFSNSRSEMNVSTLELGDSALYLCASSFGQGAPGELFFGEGSRLTVL.